Each of the 19 T cell receptor beta chains below was sequenced from the same sample in a study of graft-versus-host responses after intestinal transplantation. Their antigens are not known. TCRdb's table, derived via immunoSEQ multiplex PCR, lists solely in-frame clones and lacks some. The data show around 100,000 clones, with about 88% seen just once and around 1% held by the top ten. Specimen: unstimulated CD4+ T cells sorted from spleen or lymph node cells, collected before transplant. The origin of the receptors is a human donor who was the organ donor for an intestinal transplant.

The table lists this clone with a count of one. The chain couples TRBV2 to TRBJ1-4; possibly TRBD1 for D (5 bases). This CDR3 comprises 12 residues. Germline V gene sequence: CDR1 SNHLY, CDR2 FYNNEI. Trimming left V 7 bases short and J 7 bases short, with 10 bases between. The CDR3 reads CASTGPSEKLFF. In DNA, the CDR3 is TGTGCCAGCACAGGGCCGAGTGAAAAACTGTTTTTT.

The rearrangement uses TRBV28 and TRBJ1-1, with D possibly TRBD1 on 5 matching bases. CDR3 size: 14 residues. V dropped 8 bases and J dropped 4 bases, with 17 bases sitting between them. Germline CDR1 is MDHEN and CDR2 is SYDVKM. The CDR3 loop reads CASRTGGVGTEAFF. CDR3 nucleotides: TGTGCCAGCCGCACGGGAGGGGTGGGCACTGAAGCTTTCTTT.

This clone has a single count. The chain couples TRBV9 to TRBJ2-1; 9 nucleotides agree with TRBD2. The germline CDR1 and CDR2 sequences are SGDLS and YYNGEE. J gave up 2 bases and V 0 bases, and 3 bases lay outside the gene matches. The CDR3 loop spans 16 amino acids. CDR3 amino acids: CASSVASGGPYNEQFF. Here the CDR3 DNA reads TGTGCCAGCAGCGTAGCCAGCGGGGGGCCCTACAATGAGCAGTTCTTC.

The CDR3 region has the DNA TGTGCCAGCACCACACCCAACAGTCCTTACCTCAATTCACCCCTCCACTTT. Its protein product is CASTTPNSPYLNSPLHF. The rearrangement uses TRBV7-2 and TRBJ1-6, with D unclear. V lost 7 bases to trimming and J lost 7 bases, with 23 bases between them. From germline, CDR1 is SGHTA and CDR2 FQGNSA. The CDR3 has 17 residues.

The gene calls are TRBV4-1 and TRBJ1-5; 8 positions agree with TRBD1. Germline V gives CDR1 MGHRA, CDR2 YSYEKL. The CDR3 spans 12 residues. Trimming took 4 bases from V and 10 from J; bases not matched to a gene: 3. The CDR3 region is CASSLTGGPQHF. The DNA for the CDR3 is TGCGCCAGCAGCCTTACAGGGGGTCCCCAGCATTTT.

The chain is built from TRBV29-1 and TRBJ1-2; TRBD1 matches at 11 bases. Germline V gene lookup returns CDR1 SQVTM and CDR2 ANQGSEA. This CDR3 comprises 17 residues. Unmatched junction bases numbered 12, after V lost 6 bases and J lost 0 bases. The CDR3: CSVGLRDRGESNYGYTF. The CDR3 DNA is TGCAGCGTAGGGCTCCGGGACAGGGGGGAATCTAACTATGGCTACACCTTC.

This clone was seen only once. This chain connects TRBV7-8 to TRBJ2-5; D is unresolved. V was shortened by 0 bases and J by 5 bases, with 10 bases between the two germline ends. Germline lookup yields CDR1 SGHVS and CDR2 FQNEAQ. The CDR3 contains 14 residues. DNA of the CDR3: TGTGCCAGCAGCTTAGCGTTGTTGTGGGAGACCCAGTACTTC. Translating it yields CASSLALLWETQYF.

The CDR3 bases are TGTGCCTGGAGTCGTATTGGACGGCTACCTACTCCCTATGGCTACACCTTC. This sequence encodes CAWSRIGRLPTPYGYTF. The genes are TRBV30 and TRBJ1-2; D call uncertain. V was clipped by 2 bases and J by 4 bases, with 23 bases between them. This CDR3 region has 17 residues. Looked up from germline, CDR1 is GTSNPN and CDR2 is SVGIG (reference sequence).

V is TRBV4-1 and J is TRBJ2-3, with D perhaps being TRBD1 or TRBD2 (6 bases each). The CDR3 sequence is 15 residues long. Germline V gene data show CDR1 as MGHRA and CDR2 as YSYEKL. The V gene lost 4 bases and the J gene lost 0 bases, with 11 bases spanning the gap. CDR3 nucleotides: TGCGCCAGCAGCCCGGGGGCCTATAGCACAGATACGCAGTATTTT. Translating gives CASSPGAYSTDTQYF.

In its sample, this clone was seen once. CDR3 protein: CASSLGARETEAFF. DNA for the CDR3: TGTGCCAGCAGTTTGGGGGCGCGAGAAACTGAAGCTTTCTTT. This chain uses TRBV28 with TRBJ1-1; weak D call: TRBD1 (6 bases). V lost 3 bases, J lost 5 bases, and 13 bases lay in between. This CDR3 comprises 14 residues. CDR1 is MDHEN, CDR2 SYDVKM, per germline.

The chain joins TRBV5-4 to TRBJ2-7, with 9 nucleotides matching TRBD2. Germline V gene sequence: CDR1 SGHNT, CDR2 YYREEE (reference sequence). The CDR3 has 16 residues. With V trimmed by 5 bases and J by 0 bases, 9 bases remained unmatched. CDR3 residues: CASRFHGGGASYEQYF. CDR3 nucleotide sequence: TGTGCCAGCAGGTTCCACGGCGGGGGGGCCTCCTACGAGCAGTACTTC.

The chain combines TRBV5-1 with TRBJ2-1; no clear D gene. In germline, CDR1 is SGHRS, CDR2 YFSETQ. The CDR3 covers 13 residues. The germline V and J ends were trimmed by 5 bases and 2 bases, with 8 bases remaining between them. The CDR3 coding sequence is TGCGCCAGCAGGGTAGGCGCCTACAATGAGCAGTTCTTC. This translates into CASRVGAYNEQFF.

The genes are TRBV19 and TRBJ1-5; 9 bases agree with TRBD1. CDR1 is LNHDA and CDR2 is SQIVND in the germline V gene (reference sequence). The CDR3 spans 12 residues. The V segment lost 2 bases and the J segment 16 bases; nucleotides outside the gene matches: 6. The CDR3 is CASSIHRGQSHF. In DNA, the CDR3 is TGTGCCAGTAGTATACACAGGGGGCAGAGTCATTTT.

This chain joins TRBV15 and TRBJ2-7; the D gene is possibly TRBD1 (5 bases). CDR3 length equals 13 residues. CDR1 LNHNV and CDR2 YYDKDF come from the germline V gene (reference sequence). V was clipped by 5 bases and J by 1 base, with 9 bases between them. This CDR3 is CATSLRQSYEQYF. CDR3 DNA sequence: TGTGCCACCAGCTTGAGACAGTCCTACGAGCAGTACTTC.

This clone has just a few counts. The chain couples TRBV5-1 to TRBJ2-2; D is uncertain. The CDR3 loop spans 14 amino acids. V was clipped by 2 bases and J by 1 base, with 6 bases between them. The germline V gene encodes CDR1 SGHRS and CDR2 YFSETQ. DNA of the CDR3: TGCGCCAGCAGCTTCTCAGGGAACACCGGGGAGCTGTTTTTT. Its translation is CASSFSGNTGELFF.

The chain couples TRBV19 to TRBJ2-2; 7 bases are a match to TRBD2. The V gene end was trimmed by 6 bases and the J gene end by 1 base; junction bases not matched to a gene: 8. The germline gives CDR1 LNHDA, CDR2 SQIVND (reference sequence). The CDR3 is made up of 16 amino acids. The CDR3 sequence: CASRLGAGVNTGELFF. The CDR3 nucleotides are TGTGCCAGTAGGTTGGGTGCGGGGGTGAACACCGGGGAGCTGTTTTTT.

The chain couples TRBV11-2 to TRBJ1-1; tentatively, D is TRBD1 (6 bases). The CDR3 is 14 amino acids. The germline V gene encodes CDR1 SGHAT and CDR2 FQNNGV. The V end was cut by 1 base, the J end by 6 bases, with 12 bases between. CDR3 protein: CASSLGLRGAEAFF. CDR3 in DNA: TGTGCCAGCAGCTTAGGCCTAAGGGGGGCTGAAGCTTTCTTT.

The genes are TRBV2 and TRBJ1-2; 11 bases match TRBD1. V was pared by 7 bases and J by 8 bases, with 6 bases of the junction left unmatched. CDR1 SNHLY and CDR2 FYNNEI come from the germline V gene. The length of the CDR3 is 13 residues. CDR3 coding DNA: TGTGCCAGCACTCCGGACAGGGGGCGGGGCTACACCTTC. Its protein is CASTPDRGRGYTF.

The rearrangement uses TRBV11-2 and TRBJ2-3, with D uncertain. The V end lost 1 base, the J end lost 1 base, and 12 bases lay between the germline ends. CDR1 and CDR2 from the germline V gene are SGHAT and FQNNGV. The CDR3 consists of 16 residues. CDR3 coding DNA: TGTGCCAGCAGCTTAGGACAATTCGCTGGCACAGATACGCAGTATTTT. Translation gives CASSLGQFAGTDTQYF.